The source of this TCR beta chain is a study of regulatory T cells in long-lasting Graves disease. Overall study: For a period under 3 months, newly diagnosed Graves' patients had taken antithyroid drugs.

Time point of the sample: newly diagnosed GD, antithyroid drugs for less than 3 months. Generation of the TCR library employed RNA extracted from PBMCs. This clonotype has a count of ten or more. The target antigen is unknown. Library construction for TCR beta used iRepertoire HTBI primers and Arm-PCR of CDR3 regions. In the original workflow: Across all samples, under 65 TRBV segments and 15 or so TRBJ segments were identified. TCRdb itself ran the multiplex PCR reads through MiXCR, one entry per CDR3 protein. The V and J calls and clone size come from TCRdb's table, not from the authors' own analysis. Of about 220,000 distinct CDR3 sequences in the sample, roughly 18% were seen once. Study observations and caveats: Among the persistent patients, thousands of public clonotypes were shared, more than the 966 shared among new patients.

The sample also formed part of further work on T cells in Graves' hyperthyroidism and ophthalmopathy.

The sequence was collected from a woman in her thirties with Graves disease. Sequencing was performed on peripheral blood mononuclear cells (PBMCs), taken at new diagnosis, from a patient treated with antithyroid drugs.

CDR3 DNA sequence: TGTGCCAGCATATTAGCGGGAGGGCTGGGAACCGGGGAGCTGTTTTTT. Translated: CASILAGGLGTGELFF. This chain joins TRBV12-3 or TRBV12-4 and TRBJ2-2, with 11 nucleotides matching TRBD2. This CDR3 has 16 amino acids. V was pared by 7 bases and J by 5 bases, with 9 bases of the junction left unmatched.